This is a list of T cell receptor beta chains from one sample in a study of shared clonotypes between healthy human individuals. TCRdb's copy holds only in-frame clones and misses some; the assay was immunoSEQ multiplex PCR. This sample carries over a million clones, more than 65% of them seen once, and the ten largest clones take nearly 1.5%. The specimen sequenced was memory CD4+ T cells sorted from blood. Source of these receptors: a man younger than 30 in good health. Both conserved end residues are part of each CDR3. Each record gives: J gene, V gene, D gene, clone size, CDR3 DNA, CDR3 protein. D genes are given only for firm matches. Some rows mark clone size as missing; the rest say once, few, many or name a class of expanded clone.

j_gene: TRBJ2-4
v_gene: TRBV5-1
d_gene: .
abundance: .
CDR3nt: TGCGCCAGCAGCCTATCCCGGGCCGGAAACATTCAGTACTTC
CDR3aa: CASSLSRAGNIQYF

j_gene: TRBJ1-6
v_gene: TRBV11-2
d_gene: .
abundance: few
CDR3nt: TGTGCCAGCAGCCCGGACACACACTCACCCCTCCACTTT
CDR3aa: CASSPDTHSPLHF

j_gene: TRBJ2-3
v_gene: TRBV18
d_gene: .
abundance: .
CDR3nt: TGTGCCAGCTCACAGACCACAGATACGCAGTATTTT
CDR3aa: CASSQTTDTQYF

j_gene: TRBJ1-5
v_gene: TRBV6-1
d_gene: TRBD1
abundance: .
CDR3nt: TGTGCCAGCAGGGAGGGACAGAGTGGGAATCAGCCCCAGCATTTT
CDR3aa: CASREGQSGNQPQHF

j_gene: TRBJ2-7
v_gene: TRBV6-5
d_gene: TRBD1
abundance: few
CDR3nt: TGTGCCAGCAGACAGGGGCAGGGCTACGAGCAGTACTTC
CDR3aa: CASRQGQGYEQYF

j_gene: TRBJ1-1
v_gene: TRBV7-2
d_gene: .
abundance: few
CDR3nt: TGTGCCAGCAGCTTAATCTCTAGTGCTGAAGCTTTCTTT
CDR3aa: CASSLISSAEAFF

j_gene: TRBJ2-7
v_gene: TRBV7-2
d_gene: .
abundance: .
CDR3nt: TGTGCCAGCAGCTTACCGCCACAGACCTACGAGCAGTACTTC
CDR3aa: CASSLPPQTYEQYF

j_gene: TRBJ2-7
v_gene: TRBV6-6
d_gene: .
abundance: .
CDR3nt: TGTGCCAGCACCACGGGACCCTACGAGCAGTACTTC
CDR3aa: CASTTGPYEQYF

j_gene: TRBJ1-2
v_gene: TRBV29-1
d_gene: .
abundance: .
CDR3nt: TGCAGCGTTGAGTGGGCAGTCAACTATGGCTACACCTTC
CDR3aa: CSVEWAVNYGYTF

j_gene: TRBJ2-5
v_gene: TRBV5-4
d_gene: TRBD2
abundance: .
CDR3nt: TGTGCCAGCAGCTTGCAGCGGGGGGAAGAGACCCAGTACTTC
CDR3aa: CASSLQRGEETQYF

j_gene: TRBJ1-2
v_gene: TRBV9
d_gene: .
abundance: few
CDR3nt: TGTGCCAGCAGTTCCGGTGGCTATGGCTACACCTTC
CDR3aa: CASSSGGYGYTF

j_gene: TRBJ2-2
v_gene: TRBV2
d_gene: .
abundance: .
CDR3nt: TGTGCCAGCACCCGTAAACCGAACACCGGGGAGCTGTTTTTT
CDR3aa: CASTRKPNTGELFF

j_gene: TRBJ1-4
v_gene: TRBV6-5
d_gene: TRBD1
abundance: .
CDR3nt: TGTGCCAGCAGCCGACTTATGACAGGGGAAGAAAAACTGTTTTTT
CDR3aa: CASSRLMTGEEKLFF

j_gene: TRBJ2-1
v_gene: TRBV18
d_gene: .
abundance: .
CDR3nt: TGTGCCAGCTCACCTAGACAGGACTCGGCTGAGCAGTTCTTC
CDR3aa: CASSPRQDSAEQFF

j_gene: TRBJ2-2
v_gene: TRBV28
d_gene: TRBD2
abundance: .
CDR3nt: TGTGCCAGCAGTTTCGGGAGGACCGGGGAGCTGTTTTTT
CDR3aa: CASSFGRTGELFF

j_gene: TRBJ2-2
v_gene: TRBV19
d_gene: .
abundance: few
CDR3nt: TGTGCCAGTAGTTCCTTGACAGGCTCCGGGGAGCTGTTTTTT
CDR3aa: CASSSLTGSGELFF

j_gene: TRBJ2-1
v_gene: TRBV7-2
d_gene: TRBD2
abundance: .
CDR3nt: TGTGCCAGCAGTCGGACTAGCGGGGGTTACAATGAGCAGTTCTTC
CDR3aa: CASSRTSGGYNEQFF

j_gene: TRBJ2-5
v_gene: TRBV14
d_gene: .
abundance: .
CDR3nt: TGTGCCAGCAGCCAAGAAAGAATTCGCGGGAATGCTCCGGGGACCCAGTACTTC
CDR3aa: CASSQERIRGNAPGTQYF

j_gene: TRBJ2-3
v_gene: TRBV5-1
d_gene: TRBD2
abundance: .
CDR3nt: TGCGCCAGCACCACCGGGACTAGCGGGAATACGCAGTATTTT
CDR3aa: CASTTGTSGNTQYF

j_gene: TRBJ2-6
v_gene: TRBV7-3
d_gene: .
abundance: .
CDR3nt: TGTGCCAGCAGCTTGGGACACTCCTCTGGGGCCAACGTCCTGACTTTC
CDR3aa: CASSLGHSSGANVLTF

j_gene: TRBJ2-2
v_gene: TRBV9
d_gene: TRBD1
abundance: .
CDR3nt: TGTGCCAGCAGCGTAAGCTGGGACAGCCATGCCGGGGAGCTGTTTTTT
CDR3aa: CASSVSWDSHAGELFF

j_gene: TRBJ2-3
v_gene: TRBV7-2
d_gene: TRBD2
abundance: .
CDR3nt: TGTGCCAGCAGCTTAGAGGTACTAGCGGGAGGGCCCACAGATACGCAGTATTTT
CDR3aa: CASSLEVLAGGPTDTQYF

j_gene: TRBJ2-2
v_gene: TRBV15
d_gene: TRBD2
abundance: few
CDR3nt: TGTGCCACCAGCAGACCCACTAGCGGGGGCACCGGGGAGCTGTTTTTT
CDR3aa: CATSRPTSGGTGELFF

j_gene: TRBJ1-2
v_gene: TRBV6-5
d_gene: TRBD1
abundance: .
CDR3nt: TGTGCCAGCAGTTCCGGGACAGGGCCTATGAGTGGCTACACCTTC
CDR3aa: CASSSGTGPMSGYTF

j_gene: TRBJ1-2
v_gene: TRBV7-2
d_gene: TRBD1
abundance: .
CDR3nt: TGTGCCAGCAGCCTGGGACAGGGCAGTAACTATGGCTACACCTTC
CDR3aa: CASSLGQGSNYGYTF

j_gene: TRBJ2-5
v_gene: TRBV2
d_gene: .
abundance: .
CDR3nt: TGTGCCAGTCGCCAAGAGACCCAGTACTTC
CDR3aa: CASRQETQYF

j_gene: TRBJ2-1
v_gene: TRBV30
d_gene: TRBD2
abundance: .
CDR3nt: TGTGCCTGGGAATCGGGACTAGCGGGAGGGCCAGGGAGGGAGCAGTTCTTC
CDR3aa: CAWESGLAGGPGREQFF

j_gene: TRBJ2-7
v_gene: TRBV4-3
d_gene: TRBD1
abundance: .
CDR3nt: TGCGCCAGCAGCCAGGGAGTCCCGGGACAGGGATACTCCTACGAGCAGTACTTC
CDR3aa: CASSQGVPGQGYSYEQYF

j_gene: TRBJ1-3
v_gene: TRBV28
d_gene: .
abundance: .
CDR3nt: TGTGCCAGCAGTTTAGGGATTACCATATATTTT
CDR3aa: CASSLGITIYF

j_gene: TRBJ2-5
v_gene: TRBV28
d_gene: .
abundance: .
CDR3nt: TGTGCCAGCAGTTTCAGGAACCAAGAGACCCAGTACTTC
CDR3aa: CASSFRNQETQYF

j_gene: TRBJ2-4
v_gene: TRBV5-1
d_gene: TRBD1
abundance: .
CDR3nt: TGCGCCAGCAGCCCGGGACAGGGGGCTGACATTCAGTACTTC
CDR3aa: CASSPGQGADIQYF

j_gene: TRBJ2-7
v_gene: TRBV6-1
d_gene: TRBD1
abundance: many
CDR3nt: TGTGCCAGCAGTGAAGGGGGACAGACGATCTACGAGCAGTACTTC
CDR3aa: CASSEGGQTIYEQYF

j_gene: TRBJ2-3
v_gene: TRBV19
d_gene: .
abundance: .
CDR3nt: TGTGCCAGTAGTACCGACCGCACAGATACGCAGTATTTT
CDR3aa: CASSTDRTDTQYF

j_gene: TRBJ1-5
v_gene: TRBV29-1
d_gene: .
abundance: .
CDR3nt: TGCAGCGCCGTGGGGGGAATAGGGCAGCCCCAGCATTTT
CDR3aa: CSAVGGIGQPQHF

j_gene: TRBJ2-1
v_gene: TRBV9
d_gene: TRBD1
abundance: .
CDR3nt: TGTGCCAGCAGCGTAAGGGGGGACAGGGGTTTGAATGAGCAGTTCTTC
CDR3aa: CASSVRGDRGLNEQFF

j_gene: TRBJ2-1
v_gene: TRBV10-2
d_gene: TRBD2
abundance: .
CDR3nt: TGCGCCAGCACGCTAGCGGGAGGGAATGAGCAGTTCTTC
CDR3aa: CASTLAGGNEQFF